This TCR beta chain comes out of a study of T cell responses to AZD1222 COVID-19 vaccine. Overall study findings and caveats: Sampled repertoires all dated from after the peak T cell response.

CDR1 is SGHRS, CDR2 YFSETQ, per germline. Trimming cost V 0 bases and J 1 base, with 2 bases left between them. CDR3 length: 13 amino acids. Details on this clone: Its antigen is not known.

Profiled with immunoSEQ multiplex PCR; TCRdb holds only in-frame clones, not every one. The table records roughly 180,000 clones, about 89% of them present only once. Here the sequenced sample was peripheral blood, taken 28 days after the second AZD1222 dose. The TCR was taken from an adult who received the AZD1222 COVID-19 vaccine. The chain employs TRBV5-1 and TRBJ2-1; D gene unclear. The CDR3 DNA follows: TGCGCCAGCAGCTTGGGTTCCTACAATGAGCAGTTCTTC. It yields the protein CASSLGSYNEQFF.